This T cell receptor (beta chain) was recorded in a study of control samples from healthy donors and cancer patients. Per germline, CDR1 DFQATT and CDR2 SNEGSKA (reference sequence). CDR3 length: 11 residues. V was clipped by 6 bases and J by 7 bases, with 12 bases between them. Assay: immunoSEQ multiplex PCR; the TCRdb copy retains only in-frame clones and omits some. This table has 150,000 or so clones, around 95% appearing once. This receptor was identified in a man aged 40-50 years in good health. Sequencing was done on a sample of blood. The gene calls are TRBV20-1 and TRBJ1-1; unclear D gene. The CDR3 protein is CSARGTYEAFF. CDR3 DNA: TGCAGTGCCCGAGGAACATATGAAGCTTTCTTT.